What follows are 22 T cell receptor beta chains derived from one specimen sequenced in a study of T cells in Graves' hyperthyroidism and ophthalmopathy. The source material, RNA transcripts, was used to amplify TCR beta CDR3 regions. The HTBI primer set drove a first-round RT-PCR of the TCR CDR3. TCRdb reprocessed the multiplex PCR reads via MiXCR and lists one record per CDR3 protein. This repertoire shows fewer than 600,000 distinct CDR3 sequences, 14% found once; its top ten account for around 17%. The sample was blood. Source of these receptors: a woman aged 18-30 years with Graves' hyperthyroidism.

The J gene is TRBJ1-3, the V gene TRBV6-2 or TRBV6-3; D remains ambiguous. The V and J ends lost 8 bases and 2 bases respectively, with 13 bases between them. The germline CDR1 and CDR2 sequences are MNHEY and SVGEGT. The CDR3 length is 14 residues. This CDR3 reads CASGLLVTGNTIYF. For the CDR3, the DNA is TGTGCCAGCGGTCTCCTGGTAACTGGAAACACCATATATTTT.

In its sample, this clonotype was seen many times. The genes are TRBV6-1 and TRBJ1-1; D gene ambiguous. V lost 10 bases to trimming and J lost 5 bases, with 20 bases between them. This CDR3 region has 14 residues. CDR1 MNHNS and CDR2 SASEGT come from the germline V gene. This chain's CDR3 is CATFPGWKDTEAFF. For the CDR3, the DNA is TGTGCCACCTTCCCGGGATGGAAGGATACTGAAGCTTTCTTT.

The chain combines TRBV11-3 with TRBJ1-2; D gene uncertain. There are 14 residues in the CDR3. The V and J ends lost 1 base and 4 bases respectively, with 10 bases between them. Germline V gene sequence: CDR1 SGHNT, CDR2 YENEEA. The CDR3 is CASSLGRPGYGYTF. CDR3 DNA: TGTGCCAGCAGCTTAGGAAGACCGGGCTATGGCTACACCTTC. Together with reference TRBV11-3 and TRBJ1-2, the CDR3 gives the full variable domain: EAGVVQSPRYKIIEKKQPVAFWCNPISGHNTLYWYLQNLGQGPELLIRYENEEAVDDSQLPKDRFSAERLKGVDSTLKIQPAELGDSAVYLCASSLGRPGYGYTFGSGTRLTVV.

There are many counts of this clonotype. The chain is built from TRBV6-1 and TRBJ2-5; the D gene could be TRBD1 or TRBD2 (5 bases each). V was pared by 5 bases and J by 2 bases, with 18 bases between. From germline, CDR1 is MNHNS and CDR2 SASEGT. This CDR3 is 16 amino acids long. CDR3 region: CASSSIRDAFQETQYF. The CDR3 DNA sequence: TGTGCCAGCAGTTCGATTAGGGACGCTTTTCAAGAGACCCAGTACTTC.

In this sample, this clonotype turned up many times. Here the CDR3 reads CASSSDGGAQPQHF. The DNA of the CDR3 is TGTGCCAGCAGCTCCGACGGGGGCGCACAGCCCCAGCATTTT. This sequence joins TRBV12-3 or TRBV12-4 and TRBJ1-5, with TRBD1 as a possible D gene (6 bases). The CDR3 has 14 amino acids. V was shortened by 6 bases and J by 7 bases, with 16 bases between the two germline ends.

This clonotype was observed at least ten times. The gene calls are TRBV2 and TRBJ1-1; D is possibly TRBD1 (5 bases). This CDR3 has 13 amino acids. CDR1 and CDR2 from the germline V gene are SNHLY and FYNNEI. The V end was cut by 4 bases, the J end by 6 bases, with 12 bases between. CDR3 region: CASSVGRDAEAFF. CDR3 coding DNA: TGTGCCAGCAGTGTCGGTAGGGACGCTGAAGCTTTCTTT.

This clonotype was seen at least ten times. The J gene is TRBJ2-1, the V gene TRBV12-3 or TRBV12-4; 7 positions match TRBD2. Trimming at V came to 3 bases and at J to 2 bases, leaving 4 bases not matched to a gene. The CDR3 runs 15 residues. CDR3 protein: CASSFSSGAYNEQFF. The CDR3 DNA reads TGTGCCAGCAGTTTCTCTAGCGGAGCCTACAATGAGCAGTTCTTC.

This clonotype has a count of ten or more. The J gene is TRBJ2-1, the V gene TRBV12-3 or TRBV12-4, with D unclear. The CDR3 runs 16 residues. V was clipped by 1 base and J by 1 base, with 11 bases between them. CDR3 DNA: TGTGCCAGCAGTTTAGACCAACTGGGATCCTACAATGAGCAGTTCTTC. It translates to CASSLDQLGSYNEQFF.

The V call is TRBV27, the J call TRBJ2-5; D unclear. In germline, CDR1 is MNHEY, CDR2 SMNVEV (reference sequence). Trimming left V 2 bases short and J 2 bases short, with 9 bases between. CDR3 length equals 14 residues. CDR3 in amino acids: CASSLITQQETQYF. The CDR3 coding sequence is TGTGCCAGCAGTTTAATCACGCAACAAGAGACCCAGTACTTC.

The rearrangement uses TRBV27 and TRBJ2-1, with 10 nucleotides matching TRBD2. The V gene's germline CDR1 is MNHEY and CDR2 SMNVEV (reference sequence). The CDR3 spans 15 residues. Unmatched junction bases numbered 4, after V lost 5 bases and J lost 3 bases. CDR3 sequence: CASSPVAGGYNEQFF. Written as DNA, the CDR3 is TGTGCCAGCAGTCCCGTAGCGGGGGGCTACAATGAGCAGTTCTTC.

This clonotype was recorded at least ten times. V usage is TRBV5-1 and J usage is TRBJ2-1; TRBD2 matches 10 bases. V lost 0 bases and J lost 2; bases outside the gene matches: 5. The CDR3 consists of 17 residues. Germline V lookup: CDR1 SGHRS, CDR2 YFSETQ. The CDR3 nucleotides are TGCGCCAGCAGCTTGGGAGCGGGAGGGGCACCCTACAATGAGCAGTTCTTC. Its translation is CASSLGAGGAPYNEQFF.

This clonotype was seen at least ten times. The chain uses TRBV19 and TRBJ2-1; a possible D gene is TRBD2 (6 bases). V lost 9 bases, J lost 4 bases, and 19 bases lay in between. The CDR3 has 15 amino acids. Germline CDR1 and CDR2: LNHDA and SQIVND (reference sequence). The CDR3 loop is CASRPGSGFYNEQFF. Written as DNA, the CDR3 is TGTGCCAGCCGTCCGGGAAGCGGGTTTTACAATGAGCAGTTCTTC.

This clonotype was recorded many times. The V gene is TRBV7-9, the J gene TRBJ1-5, with unresolved D. CDR1 and CDR2 from the germline V gene are SEHNR and FQNEAQ (reference sequence). CDR3 size: 12 residues. Trimming removed 3 bases from V and 7 bases from J, with 7 bases in between. In DNA form, the CDR3 reads TGTGCCAGCAGCTTGATGGGACAGCCCCAGCATTTT. Protein: CASSLMGQPQHF. The entire variable domain, with the rest obtained from reference TRBV7-9 and TRBJ1-5, is as follows: DTGVSQNPRHKITKRGQNVTFRCDPISEHNRLYWYRQTLGQGPEFLTYFQNEAQLEKSRLLSDRFSAERPKGSFSTLEIQRTEQGDSAMYLCASSLMGQPQHFGDGTRLSIL.

Only a few counts were recorded for this clonotype. The chain couples TRBV19 to TRBJ2-3, with D maybe TRBD2 (6 bases). Per germline, CDR1 LNHDA and CDR2 SQIVND (reference sequence). Trimming removed 8 bases at V and 2 bases at J, with 14 bases between. The CDR3 has 14 residues. The CDR3 protein is CASEPGLYTDTQYF. The CDR3 coding sequence is TGTGCCAGTGAACCGGGACTCTACACAGATACGCAGTATTTT.

The V gene is TRBV9, the J gene TRBJ1-5; 7 bases agree with TRBD1. The V and J ends lost 2 bases and 5 bases, in that order; junction bases with no gene match: 4. Germline V lookup: CDR1 SGDLS, CDR2 YYNGEE. The CDR3 runs 14 residues. The CDR3 sequence: CASSVGDSDQPQHF. Written as DNA, the CDR3 is TGTGCCAGCAGCGTGGGGGACAGCGATCAGCCCCAGCATTTT. The full variable domain, with the rest looked up from reference TRBV9 and TRBJ1-5, is DSGVTQTPKHLITATGQRVTLRCSPRSGDLSVYWYQQSLDQGLQFLIQYYNGEERAKGNILERFSAQQFPDLHSELNLSSLELGDSALYFCASSVGDSDQPQHFGDGTRLSIL.

Ten or more counts support this clonotype. The rearrangement joins TRBV29-1 to TRBJ2-1; weak D call: TRBD1 (7 bases). In germline, CDR1 is SQVTM, CDR2 ANQGSEA. The CDR3 has 13 amino acids. The germline V and J ends were trimmed by 3 bases and 6 bases, with 12 bases remaining between them. CDR3 residues: CSVDRGAGNEQFF. DNA of the CDR3: TGCAGCGTTGACAGGGGGGCGGGCAATGAGCAGTTCTTC.

This sequence joins TRBV19 and TRBJ2-5; TRBD1 is a possible D gene (5 bases). This CDR3 has 15 amino acids. The germline CDR1 and CDR2 sequences are LNHDA and SQIVND (reference sequence). Trimming stripped 7 bases from V and 3 bases from J, with 18 bases between. As DNA, the CDR3 is TGTGCCAGTAAGCCCTCTAGGGGTTTTGAAGAGACCCAGTACTTC. Protein: CASKPSRGFEETQYF. The whole variable domain, remainder taken from reference TRBV19 and TRBJ2-5, is DGGITQSPKYLFRKEGQNVTLSCEQNLNHDAMYWYRQDPGQGLRLIYYSQIVNDFQKGDIAEGYSVSREKKESFPLTVTSAQKNPTAFYLCASKPSRGFEETQYFGPGTRLLVL.

This clonotype has at least ten counts. The V and J genes are TRBV11-1 and TRBJ1-2; 7 bases are shared with TRBD1. V shed 5 bases, J shed 6 bases, and the junction held 9 bases outside the gene matches. This CDR3 comprises 14 residues. Germline V lookup: CDR1 SGHAT, CDR2 FQDESV (reference sequence). The CDR3 is CASSPSGTDDGYTF. The CDR3 DNA reads TGTGCCAGCAGCCCATCTGGGACAGACGATGGCTACACCTTC.

This clonotype was counted a few times. This chain connects TRBV4-1 to TRBJ2-7; maybe TRBD2 (5 bases). The CDR3 sequence is 13 residues long. The germline V gene has CDR1 MGHRA and CDR2 YSYEKL. V shed 5 bases and J shed 4 bases, with 12 bases lying between them. Written as DNA, the CDR3 is TGCGCCAGCAGCGAAAGGACTTCTTACGAGCAGTACTTC. Translating it yields CASSERTSYEQYF.

This clonotype was observed at least ten times. The chain links TRBV9 to TRBJ1-2; possible D gene TRBD1, 6 bases. V lost 4 bases and J 4 bases, leaving 20 bases between the germline ends. CDR1 SGDLS and CDR2 YYNGEE come from the germline V gene. This CDR3 is built from 16 residues. CDR3 amino acids: CASSPGWGGEGYGYTF. CDR3 DNA sequence: TGTGCCAGCAGCCCCGGTTGGGGGGGCGAAGGCTATGGCTACACCTTC.

CDR3 protein: CASSQKGQGNTEAFF. For the CDR3, the DNA is TGCGCCAGCAGCCAAAAGGGACAGGGGAACACTGAAGCTTTCTTT. V gene TRBV4-1 combines with J gene TRBJ1-1; 9 bases fit TRBD1. Germline values: CDR1 MGHRA, CDR2 YSYEKL. The CDR3 covers 15 residues. J gave up 1 base and V 2 bases, and 2 bases lay outside the gene matches.

This clonotype was detected a few times. The chain links TRBV4-1 to TRBJ2-7; weak D call: TRBD1 (5 bases). This CDR3 is built from 13 residues. V was cut by 4 bases and J by 4 bases, with 11 bases left in between. CDR1 and CDR2 from the germline V gene are MGHRA and YSYEKL. The CDR3 reads CASSLQSGYEQYV. CDR3 nucleotides: TGCGCCAGCAGCCTCCAATCAGGGTACGAGCAGTACGTC.